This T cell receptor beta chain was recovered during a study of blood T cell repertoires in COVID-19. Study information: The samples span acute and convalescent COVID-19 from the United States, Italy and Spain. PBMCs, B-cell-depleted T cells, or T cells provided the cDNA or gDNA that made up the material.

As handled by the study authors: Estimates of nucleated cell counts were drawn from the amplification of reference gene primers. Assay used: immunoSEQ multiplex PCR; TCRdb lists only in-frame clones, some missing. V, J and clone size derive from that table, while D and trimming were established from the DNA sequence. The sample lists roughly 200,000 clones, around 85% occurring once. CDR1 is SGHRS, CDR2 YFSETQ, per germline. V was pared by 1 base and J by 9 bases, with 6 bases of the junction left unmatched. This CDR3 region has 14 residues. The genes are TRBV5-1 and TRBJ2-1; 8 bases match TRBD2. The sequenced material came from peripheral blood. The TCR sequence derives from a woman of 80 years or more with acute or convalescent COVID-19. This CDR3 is CASSLTGGPSEQFF. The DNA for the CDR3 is TGCGCCAGCAGCTTGACGGGGGGGCCCAGTGAGCAGTTCTTC.